This T cell receptor (beta chain) came from a study of T cell responses to AZD1222 COVID-19 vaccine. Generated by immunoSEQ multiplex PCR, the TCRdb table keeps only in-frame clones and is missing some. The sample comprises some 100,000 clones, 75% to 90% of which are singletons, and 4.5% to 6.5% rests with the top ten. CDR3 length: 14 residues. The V end lost 4 bases, the J end lost 3 bases, and 10 bases lay between the germline ends. Germline CDR1 is LNHDA and CDR2 is SQIVND (reference sequence). The specimen comprised peripheral blood, sampled on day 0 of AZD1222 vaccination. The chain joins TRBV19 to TRBJ1-3; D gene unclear. The receptor was derived from an adult in good health. The CDR3 DNA reads TGTGCCAGTAGTACCGCGCCGGTTGGAAACACCATATATTTT. Encoded protein: CASSTAPVGNTIYF.